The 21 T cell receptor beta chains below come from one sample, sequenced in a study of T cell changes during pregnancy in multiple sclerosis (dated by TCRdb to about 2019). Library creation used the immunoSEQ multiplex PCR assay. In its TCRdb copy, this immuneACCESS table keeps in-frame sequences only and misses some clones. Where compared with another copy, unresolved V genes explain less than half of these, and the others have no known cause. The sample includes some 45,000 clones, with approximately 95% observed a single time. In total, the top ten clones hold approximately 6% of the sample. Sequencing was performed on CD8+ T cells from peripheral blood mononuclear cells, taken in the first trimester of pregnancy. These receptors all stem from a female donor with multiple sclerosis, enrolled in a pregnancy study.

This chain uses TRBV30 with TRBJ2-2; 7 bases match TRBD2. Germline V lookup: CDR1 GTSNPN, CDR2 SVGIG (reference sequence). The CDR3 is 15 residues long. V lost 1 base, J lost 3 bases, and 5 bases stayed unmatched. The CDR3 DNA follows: TGTGCCTGGAGTGGGTCTCGGGGGGACACCGGGGAGCTGTTTTTT. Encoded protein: CAWSGSRGDTGELFF.

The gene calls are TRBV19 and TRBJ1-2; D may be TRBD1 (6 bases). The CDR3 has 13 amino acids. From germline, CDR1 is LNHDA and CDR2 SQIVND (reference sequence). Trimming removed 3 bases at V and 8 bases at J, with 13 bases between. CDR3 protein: CASSIGGAEGYTF. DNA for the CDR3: TGTGCCAGTAGTATTGGGGGGGCTGAAGGCTACACCTTC.

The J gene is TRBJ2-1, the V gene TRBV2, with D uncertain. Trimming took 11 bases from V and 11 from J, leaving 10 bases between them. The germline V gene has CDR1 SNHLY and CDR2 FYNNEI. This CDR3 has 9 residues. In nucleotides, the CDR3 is TGTGCCGCAGGTTCCAAGCAGTTCTTC. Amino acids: CAAGSKQFF.

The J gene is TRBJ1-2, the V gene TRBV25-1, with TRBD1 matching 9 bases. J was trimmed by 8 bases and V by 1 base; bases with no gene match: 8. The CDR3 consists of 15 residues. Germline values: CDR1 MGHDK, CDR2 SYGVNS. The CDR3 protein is CASSEFPGQGLGYTF. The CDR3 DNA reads TGTGCCAGCAGTGAATTCCCGGGACAGGGTCTCGGCTACACCTTC.

The CDR3 nucleotides read TGTGCCAGCAGCCCTACGACTAGCGGGTTTTACGAGCAGTACTTC. Protein: CASSPTTSGFYEQYF. V is TRBV25-1 and J is TRBJ2-7; 10 positions agree with TRBD2. Germline CDR1 is MGHDK and CDR2 is SYGVNS. The CDR3 has 15 residues. The V and J ends lost 6 bases and 4 bases, in that order; junction bases with no gene match: 9.

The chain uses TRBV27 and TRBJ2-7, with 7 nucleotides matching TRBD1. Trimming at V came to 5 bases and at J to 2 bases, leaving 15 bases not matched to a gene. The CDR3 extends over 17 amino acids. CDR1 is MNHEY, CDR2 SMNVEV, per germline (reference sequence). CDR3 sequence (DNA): TGTGCCAGCAGTACTAAAGCGGCCGGGACAGCTACCTACGAGCAGTACTTC. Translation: CASSTKAAGTATYEQYF.

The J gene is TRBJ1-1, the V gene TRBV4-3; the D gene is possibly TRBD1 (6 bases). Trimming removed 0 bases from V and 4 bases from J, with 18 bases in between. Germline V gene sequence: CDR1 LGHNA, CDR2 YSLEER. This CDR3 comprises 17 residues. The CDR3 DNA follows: TGCGCCAGCAGCCAAGATCCACCCGACAGGATGGGCACTGAAGCTTTCTTT. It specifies CASSQDPPDRMGTEAFF.

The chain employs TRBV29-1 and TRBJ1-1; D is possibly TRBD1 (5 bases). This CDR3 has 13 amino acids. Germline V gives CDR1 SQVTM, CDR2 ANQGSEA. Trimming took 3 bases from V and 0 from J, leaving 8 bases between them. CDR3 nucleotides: TGCAGCGTTGAGGACACCTTGAACACTGAAGCTTTCTTT. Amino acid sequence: CSVEDTLNTEAFF.

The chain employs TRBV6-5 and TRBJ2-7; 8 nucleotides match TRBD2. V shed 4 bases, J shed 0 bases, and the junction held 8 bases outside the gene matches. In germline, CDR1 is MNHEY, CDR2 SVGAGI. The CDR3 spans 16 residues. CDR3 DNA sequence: TGTGCCAGCAGTTCTACACTAGCGGATCTCTCCTACGAGCAGTACTTC. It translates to CASSSTLADLSYEQYF.

CDR3 coding DNA: TGTGCCAGTAGTATCTTCCCACAGAACACTGAAGCTTTCTTT. The encoded protein is CASSIFPQNTEAFF. The V and J genes are TRBV19 and TRBJ1-1; D remains unclear. The germline V gene encodes CDR1 LNHDA and CDR2 SQIVND (reference sequence). The V end lost 3 bases, the J end lost 1 base, and 9 bases lay between the germline ends. CDR3 size: 14 residues.

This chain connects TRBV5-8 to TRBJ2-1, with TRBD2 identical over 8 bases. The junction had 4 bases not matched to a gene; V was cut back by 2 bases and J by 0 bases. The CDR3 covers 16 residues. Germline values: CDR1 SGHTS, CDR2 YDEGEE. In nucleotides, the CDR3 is TGTGCCAGCAGCTTTTGGCTAGCGGGCTCCTACAATGAGCAGTTCTTC. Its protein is CASSFWLAGSYNEQFF.

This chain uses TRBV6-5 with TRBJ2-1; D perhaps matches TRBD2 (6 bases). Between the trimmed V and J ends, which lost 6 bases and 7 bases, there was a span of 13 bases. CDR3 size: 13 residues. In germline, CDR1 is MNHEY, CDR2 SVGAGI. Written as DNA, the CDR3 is TGTGCCAGCAGCACTTCTAGCGAAAATGAGCAGTTCTTC. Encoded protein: CASSTSSENEQFF.

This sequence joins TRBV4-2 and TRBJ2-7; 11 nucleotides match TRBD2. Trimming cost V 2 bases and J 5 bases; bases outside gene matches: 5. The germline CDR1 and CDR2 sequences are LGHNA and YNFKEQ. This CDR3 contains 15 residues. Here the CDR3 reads CASSQFSGRDNEQYF. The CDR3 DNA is TGTGCCAGCAGCCAATTTAGCGGGAGGGACAACGAGCAGTACTTC.

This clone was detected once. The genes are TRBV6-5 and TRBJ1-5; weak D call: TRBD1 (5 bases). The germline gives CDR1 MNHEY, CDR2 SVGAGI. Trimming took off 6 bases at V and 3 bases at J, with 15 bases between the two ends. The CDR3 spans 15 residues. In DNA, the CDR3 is TGTGCCAGCAGGGAGCACCGACAGCACAATCAGCCCCAGCATTTT. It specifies CASREHRQHNQPQHF.

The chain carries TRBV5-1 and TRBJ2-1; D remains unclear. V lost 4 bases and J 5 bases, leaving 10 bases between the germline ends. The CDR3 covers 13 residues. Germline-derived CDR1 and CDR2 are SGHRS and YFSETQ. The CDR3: CASSALDHNEQFF. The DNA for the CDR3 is TGCGCCAGCAGCGCACTCGATCACAATGAGCAGTTCTTC.

The CDR3 DNA is TGTGCCAGCAGTTACGGCGGGAGGCCTACCGGGGAGCTGTTTTTT. Translated: CASSYGGRPTGELFF. The chain carries TRBV6-5 and TRBJ2-2, with 8 bases lining up with TRBD2. Per germline, CDR1 MNHEY and CDR2 SVGAGI. Unmatched junction bases numbered 4, after V lost 2 bases and J lost 5 bases. This CDR3 contains 15 residues.

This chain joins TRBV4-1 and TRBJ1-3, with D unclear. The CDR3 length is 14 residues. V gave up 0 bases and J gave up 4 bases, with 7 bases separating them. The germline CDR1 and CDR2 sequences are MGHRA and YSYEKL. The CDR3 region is CASSQDLAGNTIYF. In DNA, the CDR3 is TGCGCCAGCAGCCAAGATCTGGCAGGAAACACCATATATTTT.

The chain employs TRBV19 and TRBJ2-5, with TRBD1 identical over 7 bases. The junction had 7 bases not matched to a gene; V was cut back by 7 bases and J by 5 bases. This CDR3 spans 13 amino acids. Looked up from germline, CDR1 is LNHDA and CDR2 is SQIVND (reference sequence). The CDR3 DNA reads TGTGCCAGTAATCAGGGGGAGTGGGAGACCCAGTACTTC. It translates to CASNQGEWETQYF.

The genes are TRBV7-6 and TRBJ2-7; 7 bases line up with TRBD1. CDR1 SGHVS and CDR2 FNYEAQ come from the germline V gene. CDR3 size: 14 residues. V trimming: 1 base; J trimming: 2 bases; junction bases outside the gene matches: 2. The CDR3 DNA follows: TGTGCCAGCAGCTTAGGGGACAGCACCTACGAGCAGTACTTC. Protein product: CASSLGDSTYEQYF.

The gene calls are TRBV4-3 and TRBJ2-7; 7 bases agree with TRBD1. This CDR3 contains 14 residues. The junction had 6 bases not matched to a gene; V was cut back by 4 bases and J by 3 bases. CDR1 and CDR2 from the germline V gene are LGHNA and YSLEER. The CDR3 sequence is CASSPNRGHYEQYF. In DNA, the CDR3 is TGCGCCAGCAGCCCCAACAGGGGACACTACGAGCAGTACTTC.

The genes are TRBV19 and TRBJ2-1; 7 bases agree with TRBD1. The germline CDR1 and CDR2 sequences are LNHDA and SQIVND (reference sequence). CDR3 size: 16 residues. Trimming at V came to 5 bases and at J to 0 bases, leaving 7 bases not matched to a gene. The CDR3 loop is CASSHTGVSSYNEQFF. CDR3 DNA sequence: TGTGCCAGTAGTCACACAGGGGTCAGCTCCTACAATGAGCAGTTCTTC.